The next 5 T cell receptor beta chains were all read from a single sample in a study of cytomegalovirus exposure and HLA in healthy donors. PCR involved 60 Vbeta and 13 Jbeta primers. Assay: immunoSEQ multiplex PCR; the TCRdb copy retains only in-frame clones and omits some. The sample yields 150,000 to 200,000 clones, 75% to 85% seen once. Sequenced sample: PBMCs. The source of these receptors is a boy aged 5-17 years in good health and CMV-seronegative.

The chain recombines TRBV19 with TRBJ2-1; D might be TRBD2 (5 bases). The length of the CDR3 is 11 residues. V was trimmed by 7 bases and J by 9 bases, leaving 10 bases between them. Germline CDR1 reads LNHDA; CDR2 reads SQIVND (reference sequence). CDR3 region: CASTGLLEQFF. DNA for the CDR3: TGTGCCAGTACAGGACTGCTTGAGCAGTTCTTC.

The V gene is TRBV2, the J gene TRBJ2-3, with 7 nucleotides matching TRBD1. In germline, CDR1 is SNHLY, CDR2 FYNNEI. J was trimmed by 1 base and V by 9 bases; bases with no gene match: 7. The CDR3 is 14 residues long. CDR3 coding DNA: TGTGCCAGTATAACGACAGGGCGCACAGATACGCAGTATTTT. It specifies CASITTGRTDTQYF.

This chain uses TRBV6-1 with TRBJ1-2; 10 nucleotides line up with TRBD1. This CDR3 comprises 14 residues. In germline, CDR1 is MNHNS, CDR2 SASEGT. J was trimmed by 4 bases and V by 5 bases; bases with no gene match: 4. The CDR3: CASSWDRGGYGYTF. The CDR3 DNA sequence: TGTGCCAGCAGTTGGGACAGGGGAGGCTATGGCTACACCTTC.

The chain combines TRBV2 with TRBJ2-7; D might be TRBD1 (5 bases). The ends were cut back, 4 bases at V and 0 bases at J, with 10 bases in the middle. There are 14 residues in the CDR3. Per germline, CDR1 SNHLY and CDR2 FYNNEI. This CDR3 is CASSGDSLSYEQYF. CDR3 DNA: TGTGCCAGCAGTGGCGACAGTCTCTCCTACGAGCAGTACTTC.

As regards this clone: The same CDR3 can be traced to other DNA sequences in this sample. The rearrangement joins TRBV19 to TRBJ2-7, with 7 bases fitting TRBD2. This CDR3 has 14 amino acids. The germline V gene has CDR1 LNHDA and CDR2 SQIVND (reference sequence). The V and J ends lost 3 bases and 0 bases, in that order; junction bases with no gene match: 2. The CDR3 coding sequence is TGTGCCAGTAGTATTGCTAGCGGCTCCTACGAGCAGTACTTC. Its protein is CASSIASGSYEQYF. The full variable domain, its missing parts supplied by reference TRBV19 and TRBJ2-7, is DGGITQSPKYLFRKEGQNVTLSCEQNLNHDAMYWYRQDPGQGLRLIYYSQIVNDFQKGDIAEGYSVSREKKESFPLTVTSAQKNPTAFYLCASSIASGSYEQYFGPGTRLTVT.